This T cell receptor beta chain stems from a study of cytomegalovirus exposure and HLA in healthy donors. This clone has only a few counts. Its antigen is still unknown. PCR employed 60 Vbeta and 13 Jbeta primers. TCRdb's table, derived via immunoSEQ multiplex PCR, lists solely in-frame clones and lacks some. The sample carries about 170,000 clones, roughly 84% recorded once. Per the germline V gene, CDR1 is SGHTA and CDR2 is FQGNSA. The CDR3 runs 16 residues. Trimming took 5 bases from V and 0 from J; bases not matched to a gene: 6. Study-level results: With later analysis, a missense DCLRE1C variant became linked to TCR beta V- and J-gene trimming. Reportedly, cytomegalovirus status was diagnosed with high sensitivity and specificity. A few CMV-associated chains proved CMV antigen-specific in vitro.

The sequenced sample consisted of PBMCs. The genes are TRBV7-2 and TRBJ2-2; TRBD2 aligns across 7 bases. This TCR was sampled from a man aged 25 to 40 in good health and CMV-seropositive. CDR3 protein: CASSPLSGTNTGELFF. The CDR3 bases are TGTGCCAGCAGCCCGTTGAGCGGGACGAACACCGGGGAGCTGTTTTTT.